The 10 T cell receptor beta chains below come from one sample, sequenced in a study of T cell responses to AZD1222 COVID-19 vaccine. Libraries were prepared by immunoSEQ multiplex PCR; TCRdb keeps only in-frame clonotypes and omits some of them. Of approximately 93,000 clones in the sample, about nine tenths were seen once. Sequences were derived from peripheral blood, sampled 28 days after the second AZD1222 dose. Receptor source: an adult who received the AZD1222 COVID-19 vaccine.

This sequence joins TRBV10-3 and TRBJ1-5; D unresolved. The CDR3 consists of 16 residues. The ends were cut back, 2 bases at V and 1 base at J, with 12 bases in the middle. Germline V gene lookup returns CDR1 ENHRY and CDR2 SYGVKD. CDR3 sequence: CAISEDIGLSNQPQHF. The CDR3, as DNA: TGTGCCATCAGTGAGGACATCGGGCTAAGCAATCAGCCCCAGCATTTT.

In its sample, this clone was seen once. The genes are TRBV11-2 and TRBJ1-3; D possibly corresponds to TRBD1 (5 bases). Trimming cost V 3 bases and J 0 bases, with 9 bases left between them. In germline, CDR1 is SGHAT, CDR2 FQNNGV. There are 15 residues in the CDR3. In DNA, the CDR3 is TGTGCCAGCAGCTTTCAGGGACTCTCTGGAAACACCATATATTTT. The encoded protein is CASSFQGLSGNTIYF.

This sequence joins TRBV30 and TRBJ1-6; no firm D call. This CDR3 region has 14 residues. Germline V CDR1 and CDR2: GTSNPN, SVGIG (reference sequence). V lost 6 bases and J lost 6, with 15 bases in between. The CDR3 is CACTTANVNSPLHF. CDR3 in DNA: TGTGCCTGCACAACCGCAAATGTTAATTCACCCCTCCACTTT.

The V gene is TRBV2, the J gene TRBJ1-6; 9 bases line up with TRBD1. This CDR3 has 14 residues. With 5 bases clipped from V and 8 bases from J, the junction kept 4 bases outside the gene matches. CDR1 is SNHLY, CDR2 FYNNEI, per germline. CDR3 residues: CASSPGTGYSPLHF. The DNA for the CDR3 is TGTGCCAGCAGTCCCGGGACAGGGTATTCACCCCTCCACTTT.

This chain connects TRBV5-4 to TRBJ1-2, with a weak D call TRBD1 (6 bases). The CDR3 has 13 amino acids. Trimming left V 1 base short and J 6 bases short, with 10 bases between. Per germline, CDR1 SGHNT and CDR2 YYREEE (reference sequence). In DNA form, the CDR3 reads TGTGCCAGCAGCTTGCTCCCAGGGGATGGCTACACCTTC. Translated, it gives CASSLLPGDGYTF.

This rearrangement joins TRBV4-1 to TRBJ1-1; D unclear. Germline assignment: CDR1 MGHRA and CDR2 YSYEKL. Between the trimmed V and J ends, which lost 1 base and 4 bases, there was a span of 10 bases. The CDR3 runs 14 residues. CDR3 protein: CASSQAEVVTEAFF. The DNA of the CDR3 is TGCGCCAGCAGCCAAGCGGAGGTTGTCACTGAAGCTTTCTTT.

The rearrangement joins TRBV9 to TRBJ2-7; 8 bases fit TRBD2. The ends lost 3 bases at V and 3 bases at J; junction bases unmatched: 8. The CDR3 is made up of 15 amino acids. Germline loops: CDR1 SGDLS, CDR2 YYNGEE. The CDR3 spells CASSETGGANYEQYF. In nucleotides, the CDR3 is TGTGCCAGCAGCGAGACCGGGGGGGCGAACTACGAGCAGTACTTC.

This clone was seen just once. The V call is TRBV19, the J call TRBJ1-6; TRBD1 matches 7 bases. CDR1 LNHDA and CDR2 SQIVND come from the germline V gene (reference sequence). V gave up 5 bases and J gave up 3 bases; unmatched junction bases: 4. The CDR3 contains 15 residues. The CDR3 region is CASSRDSYYNSPLHF. The CDR3 DNA reads TGTGCCAGTAGTCGGGACAGCTACTATAATTCACCCCTCCACTTT.

This sequence joins TRBV7-2 and TRBJ1-5; D not certain. CDR3 length: 16 residues. Trimming removed 0 bases from V and 9 bases from J, with 18 bases in between. CDR1 is SGHTA, CDR2 FQGNSA, per germline. The CDR3 here is CASSLALVGEPGPQHF. Written as DNA, the CDR3 is TGTGCCAGCAGCTTAGCTCTGGTTGGGGAGCCAGGGCCCCAGCATTTT.

The chain is built from TRBV9 and TRBJ2-1; 7 bases are shared with TRBD2. Losses at the gene ends were 4 bases for V and 8 bases for J; bases not matched to a gene: 12. The CDR3 covers 15 residues. Germline V lookup: CDR1 SGDLS, CDR2 YYNGEE. The CDR3 loop reads CASSHYTGAGDEQFF. For the CDR3, the DNA is TGTGCCAGCAGCCACTATACCGGGGCGGGAGATGAGCAGTTCTTC.